A selection of T cell receptor beta chains follows, all from one sample in a study of blood T cell repertoires in COVID-19. The table came from immunoSEQ multiplex PCR; TCRdb's copy has only in-frame clones and leaves some out. The sample carries 250,000 or so clones, around 88% recorded once. Sequencing was performed on peripheral blood. All receptors come from an elderly man with acute or convalescent COVID-19. Both conserved end residues are part of each CDR3. D genes are given only for firm matches. Only part of the rows carry a size: once, few, many, or a class if the clone is expanded.

d_call	v_call	clone_size	j_call	cdr3_aa	cdr3_nt
-	TRBV29-1	once	TRBJ1-1	CSAHRVNEAFF	TGCAGCGCCCACAGGGTTAATGAAGCTTTCTTT
-	TRBV5-4	-	TRBJ2-7	CASSLNYEQYF	TGTGCCAGCAGCCTTAACTACGAGCAGTACTTC
-	TRBV11-3	-	TRBJ2-3	CASSLGQSTDTQYF	TGTGCCAGCAGCTTAGGGCAGAGCACAGATACGCAGTATTTT
TRBD1	TRBV24-1	-	TRBJ2-3	CATSDPGQGETDTQYF	TGTGCCACCAGTGATCCGGGACAGGGGGAAACAGATACGCAGTATTTT
TRBD1	TRBV9	-	TRBJ2-1	CASSVDGTDVYNEQFF	TGTGCCAGCAGCGTAGACGGGACAGATGTGTACAATGAGCAGTTCTTC
TRBD2	TRBV19	-	TRBJ2-7	CASSQLAGGNEQYF	TGTGCCAGTAGTCAACTAGCGGGAGGAAACGAGCAGTACTTC
-	TRBV19	-	TRBJ2-7	CASSDAGSGTYEQYF	TGTGCCAGTAGTGACGCGGGATCCGGGACCTACGAGCAGTACTTC
TRBD1	TRBV27	-	TRBJ1-5	CASSFRQGAGQPQHF	TGTGCCAGCAGTTTCCGACAGGGGGCAGGGCAGCCCCAGCATTTT
-	TRBV5-1	-	TRBJ1-5	CASSLGGLEFQPQHF	TGCGCCAGCAGCTTGGGGGGACTAGAGTTCCAGCCCCAGCATTTT
TRBD1	TRBV6-5	-	TRBJ1-3	CATGGQSRLVWTIYF	TGTGCCACCGGGGGACAGTCTCGCCTGGTATGGACCATATATTTT
TRBD1	TRBV2	few	TRBJ1-5	CASSGRTGGPKSQHF	TGTGCCAGCAGTGGCCGGACAGGGGGCCCCAAAAGTCAGCATTTT
-	TRBV28	-	TRBJ1-1	CASSWDNRASTEAFF	TGTGCCAGCAGTTGGGACAACAGGGCGAGCACTGAAGCTTTCTTT
TRBD2	TRBV5-1	-	TRBJ2-7	CASSLAQAGGREQYF	TGCGCCAGCAGCTTGGCCCAAGCGGGAGGGCGCGAGCAGTACTTC
-	TRBV3-1/TRBV3-2	-	TRBJ2-5	CASSRLAAETQYF	TGTGCCAGCAGCCGTCTAGCTGCGGAGACCCAGTACTTC
TRBD2	TRBV28	-	TRBJ2-7	CASGLAGVQYF	TGTGCCAGCGGGCTAGCGGGGGTGCAGTACTTC
TRBD1	TRBV19	-	TRBJ2-7	CASSPGQGPLGQYF	TGTGCCAGTAGTCCGGGACAGGGGCCATTGGGGCAGTACTTC
TRBD2	TRBV3-1/TRBV3-2	-	TRBJ2-2	CASSHHGAGGPTNTGELFF	TGTGCCAGCAGCCACCACGGAGCGGGGGGACCAACGAACACCGGGGAGCTGTTTTTT
-	TRBV7-9	once	TRBJ2-5	CASSLGQGQETQYF	TGTGCCAGCAGCTTGGGTCAGGGACAAGAGACCCAGTACTTC
-	TRBV5-1	-	TRBJ2-7	CASSAGEYSYEQYF	TGCGCCAGCAGCGCAGGGGAATACTCCTACGAGCAGTACTTC
-	TRBV11-2	-	TRBJ2-7	CASSLRPGSSYEQYF	TGTGCCAGCAGCTTAAGGCCAGGGTCATCCTACGAGCAGTACTTC